A single sample gave rise to the 16 T cell receptor beta chains below, sequenced in a study of regulatory T cells in long-lasting Graves disease. Regarding time point: newly diagnosed GD, antithyroid drugs for less than 3 months. PBMCs were the source of the RNA used for TCR sequencing. CDR3-region Arm-PCR and iRepertoire HTBI primers produced the TCR beta libraries. TCRdb re-derived calls from the multiplex PCR reads in MiXCR, one entry per CDR3 protein. Counted here are more than 400,000 distinct CDR3 sequences, around 15% occurring once; the ten biggest clones make up 12%. This sample was shared with a second study, whose subject was T cells in Graves' hyperthyroidism and ophthalmopathy.

Sample: peripheral blood mononuclear cells (PBMCs), taken at new diagnosis, from a patient treated with antithyroid drugs. Receptors were obtained from a man in his forties with Graves disease.

This clonotype was detected a few times. Being one base from a much bigger clone, this may be a read error. The rearrangement links TRBV2 to TRBJ2-1, with D hard to call. Germline assignment: CDR1 SNHLY and CDR2 FYNNEI. This CDR3 spans 12 amino acids. CDR3 residues: CASMDNNNERFF. DNA for the CDR3: TGTGCCAGCATGGATAATAACAATGAGCGGTTCTTC.

This clonotype has ten or more counts. This rearrangement joins TRBV6-9 to TRBJ1-5, with 8 bases matching TRBD1. This CDR3 has 14 residues. Germline CDR1 reads MNHGY; CDR2 reads SVAAGI. The junction had 5 bases not matched to a gene; V was cut back by 4 bases and J by 6 bases. The CDR3: CASSLSGGGQPQHF. CDR3 bases: TGTGCCAGCAGTTTGTCAGGGGGCGGTCAGCCCCAGCATTTT.

The table lists this clonotype with many counts. This sequence joins TRBV5-5 and TRBJ2-3; D is ambiguous. The CDR3 totals 15 residues. The germline V and J ends were trimmed by 0 bases and 4 bases, with 12 bases remaining between them. In germline, CDR1 is SGHKS, CDR2 YYEKEE (reference sequence). The CDR3 coding sequence is TGTGCCAGCAGCTTGGAAGGGCTAATGGCAGATACGCAGTATTTT. This sequence encodes CASSLEGLMADTQYF. The variable domain in full, completed from reference TRBV5-5 and TRBJ2-3, reads DAGVTQSPTHLIKTRGQQVTLRCSPISGHKSVSWYQQVLGQGPQFIFQYYEKEERGRGNFPDRFSARQFPNYSSELNVNALLLGDSALYLCASSLEGLMADTQYFGPGTRLTVL.

This clonotype turned up a few times. The chain carries TRBV5-1 and TRBJ2-3, with D uncertain. In germline, CDR1 is SGHRS, CDR2 YFSETQ. This CDR3 is 18 amino acids long. The ends were cut back, 0 bases at V and 1 base at J, with 18 bases in the middle. CDR3 sequence (DNA): TGCGCCAGCAGCTTGGCGATCCAGATCGTCGCGGGCACAGATACGCAGTATTTT. Translating it yields CASSLAIQIVAGTDTQYF.

This clonotype was seen a single time. A much larger clonotype is one base distant, so this may be a read error. The rearrangement uses TRBV12-3 or TRBV12-4 and TRBJ2-7; D is unclear. The CDR3 sequence is 12 residues long. Trimming removed 6 bases at V and 4 bases at J, with 10 bases between. The CDR3 region is CASRRMSYEQYF. The CDR3 DNA sequence: TGTGCCAGCAGACGGATGAGTTACGAGCAGTACTTC.

This clonotype was seen many times. This chain joins TRBV3-1 and TRBJ2-1; 8 bases are a match to TRBD2. V was pared by 4 bases and J by 4 bases, with 6 bases of the junction left unmatched. CDR1 is LGHDT and CDR2 is YNNKEL in the germline V gene (reference sequence). CDR3 length: 15 amino acids. CDR3 in DNA: TGTGCCAGCAGCCGCGTTAGCGGGGCTTACAATGAGCAGTTCTTC. Amino acids: CASSRVSGAYNEQFF.

This clonotype was recorded at least ten times. The V gene is TRBV20-1, the J gene TRBJ2-5, with D possibly TRBD2 on 7 matching bases. Germline loops: CDR1 DFQATT, CDR2 SNEGSKA (reference sequence). Trimming cost V 3 bases and J 6 bases, with 17 bases left between them. The length of the CDR3 is 14 residues. The CDR3 spells CSASPSGGGQTQYF. The CDR3 DNA is TGCAGTGCTAGCCCTAGCGGAGGGGGGCAGACCCAGTACTTC.

V usage is TRBV4-1 and J usage is TRBJ2-1; 11 bases are a match to TRBD1. Unmatched junction bases numbered 7, after V lost 5 bases and J lost 7 bases. Germline V gives CDR1 MGHRA, CDR2 YSYEKL. The CDR3 runs to 15 residues. CDR3 region: CASSTRTGGRNEQFF. The CDR3 nucleotides read TGCGCCAGCAGCACCCGGACAGGGGGCAGGAATGAGCAGTTCTTC.

There are a few counts of this clonotype. V usage is TRBV29-1 and J usage is TRBJ2-2; D not certain. Germline CDR1 is SQVTM and CDR2 is ANQGSEA. V gave up 5 bases and J gave up 6 bases, with 16 bases separating them. The CDR3 loop spans 14 amino acids. CDR3 DNA sequence: TGCAGCGTTTTCACCCATCTACCATCCGGGGAGCTGTTTTTT. It codes for CSVFTHLPSGELFF.

This clonotype came up many times. The chain links TRBV12-3 or TRBV12-4 to TRBJ2-5; 7 positions match TRBD1. The CDR3 contains 15 residues. J was trimmed by 1 base and V by 5 bases; bases with no gene match: 7. For the CDR3, the DNA is TGTGCCAGCAGTCCACAGGGGACCCCCCAAGAGACCCAGTACTTC. Translated: CASSPQGTPQETQYF.

The J gene is TRBJ1-4, the V gene TRBV5-1, with D hard to call. CDR1 and CDR2 from the germline V gene are SGHRS and YFSETQ. This CDR3 has 15 residues. The V end was cut by 0 bases, the J end by 7 bases, with 13 bases between. CDR3 region: CASSLDGPRLEKLFF. The DNA of the CDR3 is TGCGCCAGCAGCTTGGACGGCCCCCGGCTTGAAAAACTGTTTTTT.

In its sample, this clonotype was seen many times. V is TRBV6-1 and J is TRBJ1-6, with TRBD1 as a possible D gene (5 bases). Trimming removed 2 bases from V and 7 bases from J, with 6 bases in between. The CDR3 loop spans 13 amino acids. Germline V gene lookup returns CDR1 MNHNS and CDR2 SASEGT. CDR3 sequence reads: CASSEQGNSPLHF. The CDR3 bases are TGTGCCAGCAGTGAACAGGGCAATTCACCCCTCCACTTT.

The rearrangement uses TRBV14 and TRBJ2-7; D call uncertain. Germline loops: CDR1 SGHDN, CDR2 FVKESK. With 4 bases removed from V and 3 bases from J, the gap between germline ends came to 10 bases. The CDR3 is 13 amino acids. This CDR3 reads CASSRDLLYEQYF. For the CDR3, the DNA is TGTGCCAGCAGCCGCGACTTACTCTACGAGCAGTACTTC.

This clonotype was seen ten or more times. The V call is TRBV7-3, the J call TRBJ2-7; weak D call: TRBD1 (6 bases). CDR1 and CDR2 (germline): SGHTA, FQGTGA. Deletions cut 4 bases from V and 7 bases from J, with 14 bases between. The CDR3 runs to 13 residues. CDR3 DNA: TGTGCCAGCAGCTCTAGAGGGGGTGGGGAGCAGTACTTC. Translated, it gives CASSSRGGGEQYF.

Note on this clonotype: Possible read error: a much larger clone is one base away. This chain links TRBV18 with TRBJ1-2; TRBD1 agrees at 9 bases. Germline lookup yields CDR1 KGHSH and CDR2 LQKENI. CDR3 length: 15 residues. The CDR3 DNA reads TGTGCCAGCCCACCAGGACAGGGGTCCAACTATGGCTACACCTTC. This codes for CASPPGQGSNYGYTF. Complete variable domain (other parts from reference TRBV18 and TRBJ1-2): NAGVMQNPRHLVRRRGQEARLRCSPMKGHSHVYWYRQLPEEGLKFMVYLQKENIIDESGMPKERFSAEFPKEGPSILRIQQVVRGDSAAYFCASPPGQGSNYGYTFGSGTRLTVV.

This clonotype was detected a few times. This may arise from a read error, as a much more abundant clone is one base away. The chain recombines TRBV12-3 or TRBV12-4 with TRBJ2-1, with 9 nucleotides matching TRBD2. TRBJ2-5 explains the end of the DNA better; the J call may be wrong. The CDR3 consists of 13 residues. The CDR3 sequence is CASKKREDEAQYF. CDR3 DNA: TGTGCCAGTAAAAAGCGGGAGGACGAGGCCCAGTACTTC.